Listed below are T cell receptor beta chains from one sample, sequenced in a study of OX40 agonist ivuxolimab in advanced cancers. Assay used: immunoSEQ multiplex PCR; TCRdb lists only in-frame clones, some missing. There are 72,000 or so clones in the sample; 80% to 85% occur only once, and less than 4.5% lies in the top ten. Source: CD4+ or CD8+ T cells sorted from blood, taken in a trial of the OX40 agonist ivuxolimab. Receptors originate from an adult with an advanced solid tumor such as melanoma, head and neck, liver or kidney cancer. Both conserved end residues are trimmed from each CDR3. The order of the fields is CDR3 protein, V gene.

CDR3 protein: ASSYGGGLVNTIY
V gene: TRBV6-5

CDR3 protein: ATRLDPYEQY
V gene: TRBV6-1

CDR3 protein: ASSLIPREVVNSPLH
V gene: TRBV5-1

CDR3 protein: ASSPGDRGFSNQPQH
V gene: TRBV18

CDR3 protein: ASSVDAGQGLGYT
V gene: TRBV9

CDR3 protein: ASSGGDGTYEQY
V gene: TRBV7-9

CDR3 protein: ASSPGLAGGAETQY
V gene: TRBV5-1

CDR3 protein: ASGGGPQETQY
V gene: TRBV2

CDR3 protein: ATSRAGGWKTQY
V gene: TRBV15

CDR3 protein: ASSEYATGTYQPQH
V gene: TRBV6-1

CDR3 protein: ASSEGVAGGRETQY
V gene: TRBV6-1

CDR3 protein: ASIRDRGISETQY
V gene: TRBV5-4

CDR3 protein: ASSPYRTVSGNTIY
V gene: TRBV7-2

CDR3 protein: ASSAGQGNEQY
V gene: TRBV7-9

CDR3 protein: ASSPPDRDETQY
V gene: TRBV5-1

CDR3 protein: ASSFPQGEGGNEQF
V gene: TRBV7-6

CDR3 protein: ASSPRQGLNTEAF
V gene: TRBV19